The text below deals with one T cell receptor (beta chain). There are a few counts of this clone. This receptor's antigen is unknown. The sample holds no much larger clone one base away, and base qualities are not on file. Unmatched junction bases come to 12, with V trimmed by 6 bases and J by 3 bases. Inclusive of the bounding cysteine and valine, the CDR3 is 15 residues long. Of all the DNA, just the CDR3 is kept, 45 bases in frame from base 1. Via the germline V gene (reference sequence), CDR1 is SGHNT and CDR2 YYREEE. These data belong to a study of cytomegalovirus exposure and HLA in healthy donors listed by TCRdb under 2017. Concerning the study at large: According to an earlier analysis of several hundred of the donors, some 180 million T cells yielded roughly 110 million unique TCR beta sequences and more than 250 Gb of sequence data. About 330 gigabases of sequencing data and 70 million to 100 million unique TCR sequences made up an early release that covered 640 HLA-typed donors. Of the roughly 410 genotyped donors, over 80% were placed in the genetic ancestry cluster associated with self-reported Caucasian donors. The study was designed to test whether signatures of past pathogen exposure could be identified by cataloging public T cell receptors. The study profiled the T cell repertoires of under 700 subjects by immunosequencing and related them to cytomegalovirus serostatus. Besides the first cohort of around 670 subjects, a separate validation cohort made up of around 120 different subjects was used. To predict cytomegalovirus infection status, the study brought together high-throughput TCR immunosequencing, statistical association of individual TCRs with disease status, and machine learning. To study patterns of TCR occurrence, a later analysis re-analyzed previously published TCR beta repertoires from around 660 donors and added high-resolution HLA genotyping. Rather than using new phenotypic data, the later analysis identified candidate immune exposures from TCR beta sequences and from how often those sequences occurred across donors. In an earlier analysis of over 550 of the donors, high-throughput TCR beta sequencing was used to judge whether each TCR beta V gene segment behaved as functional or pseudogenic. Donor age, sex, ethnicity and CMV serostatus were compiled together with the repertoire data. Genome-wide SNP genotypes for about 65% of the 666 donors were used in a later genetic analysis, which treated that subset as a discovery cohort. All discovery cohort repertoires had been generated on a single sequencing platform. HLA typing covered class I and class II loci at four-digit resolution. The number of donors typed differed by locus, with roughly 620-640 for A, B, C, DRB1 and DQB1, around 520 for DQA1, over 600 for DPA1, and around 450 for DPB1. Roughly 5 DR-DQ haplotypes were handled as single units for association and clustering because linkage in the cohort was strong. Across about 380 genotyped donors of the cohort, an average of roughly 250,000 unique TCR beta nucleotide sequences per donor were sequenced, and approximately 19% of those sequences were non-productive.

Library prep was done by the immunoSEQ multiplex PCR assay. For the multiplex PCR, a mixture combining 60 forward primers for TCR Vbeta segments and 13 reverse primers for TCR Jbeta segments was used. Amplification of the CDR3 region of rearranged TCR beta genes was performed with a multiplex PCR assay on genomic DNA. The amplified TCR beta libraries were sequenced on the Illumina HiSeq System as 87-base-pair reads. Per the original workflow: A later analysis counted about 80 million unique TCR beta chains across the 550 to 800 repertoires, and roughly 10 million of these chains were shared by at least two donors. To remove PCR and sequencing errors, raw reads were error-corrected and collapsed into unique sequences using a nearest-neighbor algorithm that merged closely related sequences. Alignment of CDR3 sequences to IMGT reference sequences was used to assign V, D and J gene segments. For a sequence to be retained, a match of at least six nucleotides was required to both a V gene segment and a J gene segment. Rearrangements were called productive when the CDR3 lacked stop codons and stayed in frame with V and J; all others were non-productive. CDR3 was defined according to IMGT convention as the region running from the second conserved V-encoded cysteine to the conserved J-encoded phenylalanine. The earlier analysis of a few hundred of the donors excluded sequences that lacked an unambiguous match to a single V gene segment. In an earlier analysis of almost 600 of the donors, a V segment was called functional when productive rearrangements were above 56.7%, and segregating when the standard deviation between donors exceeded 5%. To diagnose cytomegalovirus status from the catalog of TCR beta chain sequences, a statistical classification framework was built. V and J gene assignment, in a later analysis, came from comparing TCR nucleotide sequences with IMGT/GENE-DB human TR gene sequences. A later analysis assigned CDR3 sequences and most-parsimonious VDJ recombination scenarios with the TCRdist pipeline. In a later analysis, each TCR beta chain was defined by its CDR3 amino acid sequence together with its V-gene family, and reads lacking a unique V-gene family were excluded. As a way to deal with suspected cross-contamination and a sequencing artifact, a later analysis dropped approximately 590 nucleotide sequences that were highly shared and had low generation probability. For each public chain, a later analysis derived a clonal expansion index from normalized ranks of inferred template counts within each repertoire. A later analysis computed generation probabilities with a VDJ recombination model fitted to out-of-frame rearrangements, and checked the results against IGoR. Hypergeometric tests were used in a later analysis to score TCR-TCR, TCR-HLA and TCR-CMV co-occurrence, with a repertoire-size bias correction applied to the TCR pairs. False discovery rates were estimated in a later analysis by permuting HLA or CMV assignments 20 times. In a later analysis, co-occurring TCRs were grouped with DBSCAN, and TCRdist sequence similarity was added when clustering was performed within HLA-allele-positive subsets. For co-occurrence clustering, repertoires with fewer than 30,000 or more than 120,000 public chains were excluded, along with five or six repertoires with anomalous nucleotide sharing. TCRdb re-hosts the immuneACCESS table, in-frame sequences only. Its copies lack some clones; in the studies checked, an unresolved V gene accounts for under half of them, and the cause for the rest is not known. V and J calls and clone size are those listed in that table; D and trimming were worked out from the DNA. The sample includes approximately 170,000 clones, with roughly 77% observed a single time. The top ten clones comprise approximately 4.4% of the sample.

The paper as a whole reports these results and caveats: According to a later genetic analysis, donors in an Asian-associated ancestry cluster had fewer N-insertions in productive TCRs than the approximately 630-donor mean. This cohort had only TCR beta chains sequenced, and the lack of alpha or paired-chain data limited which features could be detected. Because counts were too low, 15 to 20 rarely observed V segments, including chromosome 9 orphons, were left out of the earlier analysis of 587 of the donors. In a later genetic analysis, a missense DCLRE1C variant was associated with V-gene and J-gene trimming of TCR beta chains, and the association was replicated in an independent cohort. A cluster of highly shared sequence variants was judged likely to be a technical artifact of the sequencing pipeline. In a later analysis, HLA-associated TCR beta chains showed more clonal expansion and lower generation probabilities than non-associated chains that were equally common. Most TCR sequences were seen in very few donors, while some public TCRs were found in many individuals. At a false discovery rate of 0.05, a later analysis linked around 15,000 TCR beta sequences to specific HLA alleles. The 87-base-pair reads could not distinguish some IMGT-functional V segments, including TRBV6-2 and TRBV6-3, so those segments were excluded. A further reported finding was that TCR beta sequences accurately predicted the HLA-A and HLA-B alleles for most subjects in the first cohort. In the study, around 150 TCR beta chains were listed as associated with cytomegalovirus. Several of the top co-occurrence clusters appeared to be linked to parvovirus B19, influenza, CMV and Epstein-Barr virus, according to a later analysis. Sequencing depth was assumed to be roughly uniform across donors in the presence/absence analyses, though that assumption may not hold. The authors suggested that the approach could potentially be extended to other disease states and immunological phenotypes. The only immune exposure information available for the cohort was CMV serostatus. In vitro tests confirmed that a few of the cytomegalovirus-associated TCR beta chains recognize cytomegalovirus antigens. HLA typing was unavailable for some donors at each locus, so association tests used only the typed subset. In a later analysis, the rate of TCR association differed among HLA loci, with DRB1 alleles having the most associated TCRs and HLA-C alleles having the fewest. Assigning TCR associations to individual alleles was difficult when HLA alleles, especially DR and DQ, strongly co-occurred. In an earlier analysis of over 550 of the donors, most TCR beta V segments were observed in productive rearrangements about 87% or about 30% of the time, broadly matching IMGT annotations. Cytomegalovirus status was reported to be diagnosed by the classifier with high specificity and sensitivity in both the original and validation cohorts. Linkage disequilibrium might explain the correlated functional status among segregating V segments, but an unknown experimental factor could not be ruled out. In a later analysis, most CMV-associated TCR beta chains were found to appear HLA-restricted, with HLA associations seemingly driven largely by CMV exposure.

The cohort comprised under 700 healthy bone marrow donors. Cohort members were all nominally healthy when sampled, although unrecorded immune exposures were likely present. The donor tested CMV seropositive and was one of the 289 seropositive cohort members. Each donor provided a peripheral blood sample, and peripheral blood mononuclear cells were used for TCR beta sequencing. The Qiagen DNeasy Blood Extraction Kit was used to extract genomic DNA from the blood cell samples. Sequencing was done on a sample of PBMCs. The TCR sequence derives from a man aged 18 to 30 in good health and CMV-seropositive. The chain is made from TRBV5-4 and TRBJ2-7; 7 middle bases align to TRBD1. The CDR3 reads CASTIRDRPIYEQYV. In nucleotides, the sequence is TGTGCCAGCACCATACGGGACAGACCCATCTACGAGCAGTACGTC.